This T cell receptor (beta chain) was retrieved from a study of blood T cell repertoires in COVID-19. Profiling relied on immunoSEQ multiplex PCR, and the TCRdb table lists in-frame clones only, not all of them. The sample has around 430,000 clones; around nine tenths are singletons. This CDR3 region has 15 residues. Germline assignment: CDR1 GTSNPN and CDR2 SVGIG (reference sequence). With 0 bases removed from V and 4 bases from J, the gap between germline ends came to 15 bases. V gene TRBV30 combines with J gene TRBJ1-2; D not certain. The sequenced material came from PBMCs or T cells enriched from blood (not recorded which). This sequence originates from a woman aged 45-59 years who had recovered from COVID-19. The CDR3 reads CAWSVAASRAYGYTF. In DNA, the CDR3 is TGTGCCTGGAGTGTAGCGGCCAGTCGGGCCTATGGCTACACCTTC.